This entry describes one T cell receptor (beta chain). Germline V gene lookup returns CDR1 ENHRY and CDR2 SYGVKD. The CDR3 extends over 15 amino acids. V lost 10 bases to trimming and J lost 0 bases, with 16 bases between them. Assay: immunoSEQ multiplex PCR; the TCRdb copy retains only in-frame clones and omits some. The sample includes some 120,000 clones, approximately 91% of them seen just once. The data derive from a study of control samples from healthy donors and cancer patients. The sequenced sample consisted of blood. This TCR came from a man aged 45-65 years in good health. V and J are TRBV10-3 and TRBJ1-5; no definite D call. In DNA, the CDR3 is TGTGCCACCGGACCCCACGACGGTAGCAATCAGCCCCAGCATTTT. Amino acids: CATGPHDGSNQPQHF.